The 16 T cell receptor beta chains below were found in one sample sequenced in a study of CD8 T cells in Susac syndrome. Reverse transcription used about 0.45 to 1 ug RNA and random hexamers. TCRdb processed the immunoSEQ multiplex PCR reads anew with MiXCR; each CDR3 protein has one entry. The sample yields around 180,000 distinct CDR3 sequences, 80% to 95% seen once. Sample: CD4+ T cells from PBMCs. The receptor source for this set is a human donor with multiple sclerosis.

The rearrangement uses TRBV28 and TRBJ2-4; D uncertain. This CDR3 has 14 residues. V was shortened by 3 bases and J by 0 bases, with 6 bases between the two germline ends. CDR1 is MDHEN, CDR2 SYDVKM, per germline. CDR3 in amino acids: CASSFLQAKNIQYF. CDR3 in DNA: TGTGCCAGCAGTTTTCTCCAAGCCAAAAACATTCAGTACTTC.

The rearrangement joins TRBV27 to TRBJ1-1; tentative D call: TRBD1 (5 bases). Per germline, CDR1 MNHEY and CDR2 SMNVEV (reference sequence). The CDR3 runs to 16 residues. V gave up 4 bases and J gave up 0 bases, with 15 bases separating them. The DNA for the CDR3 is TGTGCCAGCAGTTCCCGACAGAAACTCATGAACACTGAAGCTTTCTTT. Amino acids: CASSSRQKLMNTEAFF.

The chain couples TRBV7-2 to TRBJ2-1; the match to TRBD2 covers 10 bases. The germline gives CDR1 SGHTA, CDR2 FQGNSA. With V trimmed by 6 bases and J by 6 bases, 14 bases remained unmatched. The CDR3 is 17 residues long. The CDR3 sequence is CASSKTQLAGNSNEQFF. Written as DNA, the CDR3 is TGTGCCAGCAGTAAAACCCAACTAGCGGGAAATAGCAATGAGCAGTTCTTC.

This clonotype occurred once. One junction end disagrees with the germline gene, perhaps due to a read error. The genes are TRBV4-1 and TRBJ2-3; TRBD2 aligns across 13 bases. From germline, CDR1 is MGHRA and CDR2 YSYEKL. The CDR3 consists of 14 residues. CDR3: CASRQGLAGASQYF. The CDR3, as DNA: TGCGCCAGCAGGCAAGGACTAGCGGGAGCTTCGCAGTATTTT.

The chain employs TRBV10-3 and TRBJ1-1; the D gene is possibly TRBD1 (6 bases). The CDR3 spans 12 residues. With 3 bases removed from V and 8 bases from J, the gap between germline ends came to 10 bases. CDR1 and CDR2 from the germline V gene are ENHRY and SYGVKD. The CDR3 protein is CAISERTAEAFF. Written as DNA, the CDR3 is TGTGCCATCAGTGAAAGGACAGCCGAAGCTTTCTTT.

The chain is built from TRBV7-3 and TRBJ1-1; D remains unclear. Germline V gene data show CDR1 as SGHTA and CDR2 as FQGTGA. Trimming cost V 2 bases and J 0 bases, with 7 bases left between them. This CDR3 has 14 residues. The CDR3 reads CASSLSAMNTEAFF. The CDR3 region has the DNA TGTGCCAGCAGCTTATCGGCTATGAACACTGAAGCTTTCTTT.

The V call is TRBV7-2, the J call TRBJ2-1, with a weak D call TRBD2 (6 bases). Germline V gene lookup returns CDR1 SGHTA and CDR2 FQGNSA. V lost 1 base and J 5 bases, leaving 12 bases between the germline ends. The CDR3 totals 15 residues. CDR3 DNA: TGTGCCAGCAGCTTAGTGGTCGGGAGTGACAATGAGCAGTTCTTC. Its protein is CASSLVVGSDNEQFF.

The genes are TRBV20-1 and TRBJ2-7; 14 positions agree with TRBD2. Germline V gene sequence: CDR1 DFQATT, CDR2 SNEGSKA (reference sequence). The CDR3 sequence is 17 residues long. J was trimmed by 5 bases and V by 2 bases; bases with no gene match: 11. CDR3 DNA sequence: TGCAGTGCTAGACGTCCGGGACTAGCGGGAGCGTGGAACGAGCAGTACTTC. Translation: CSARRPGLAGAWNEQYF.

Written as DNA, the CDR3 is TGTGCCAGCAGCTTAGGGAATAGCGAAGCAGATACGCAGTATTTT. Residues: CASSLGNSEADTQYF. The gene calls are TRBV11-2 and TRBJ2-3; D is perhaps TRBD2 (5 bases). Germline CDR1 is SGHAT and CDR2 is FQNNGV. V was pared by 1 base and J by 4 bases, with 12 bases between. The length of the CDR3 is 15 residues.

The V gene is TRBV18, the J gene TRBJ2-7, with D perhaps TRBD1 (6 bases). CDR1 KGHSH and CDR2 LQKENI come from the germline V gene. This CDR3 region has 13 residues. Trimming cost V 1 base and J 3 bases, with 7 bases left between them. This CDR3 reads CASSPQDSYEQYF. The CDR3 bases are TGTGCCAGCTCACCACAGGACAGCTACGAGCAGTACTTC.

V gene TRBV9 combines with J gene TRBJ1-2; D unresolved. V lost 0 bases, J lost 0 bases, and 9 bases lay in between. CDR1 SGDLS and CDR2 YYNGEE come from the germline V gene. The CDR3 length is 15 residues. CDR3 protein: CASSVAPGPNYGYTF. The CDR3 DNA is TGTGCCAGCAGCGTAGCCCCGGGCCCTAACTATGGCTACACCTTC.

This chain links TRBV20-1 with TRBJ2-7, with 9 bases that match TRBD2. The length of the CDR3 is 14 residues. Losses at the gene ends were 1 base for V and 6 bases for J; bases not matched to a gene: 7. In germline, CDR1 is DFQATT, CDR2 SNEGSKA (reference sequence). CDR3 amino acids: CSARVRLAGAEQYF. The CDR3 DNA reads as TGCAGTGCTAGAGTTAGGTTAGCGGGAGCCGAGCAGTACTTC.

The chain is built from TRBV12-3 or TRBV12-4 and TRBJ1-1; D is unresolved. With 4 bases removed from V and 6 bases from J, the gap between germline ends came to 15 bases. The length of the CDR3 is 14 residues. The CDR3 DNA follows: TGTGCCAGCAGTTCCCGGGCTTCCCTCCCTGAAGCTTTCTTT. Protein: CASSSRASLPEAFF.

CDR3 region: CASSESGRQAGGLAKVQYF. The CDR3 DNA follows: TGCGCCAGCAGTGAGTCCGGGAGGCAAGCCGGAGGTCTAGCAAAGGTCCAGTACTTC. V usage is TRBV10-2 and J usage is TRBJ2-5, with TRBD2 matching 7 bases. Germline CDR1 and CDR2: WSHSY and SAAADI. The CDR3 has 19 residues. Trimming took 0 bases from V and 10 from J; bases not matched to a gene: 23.

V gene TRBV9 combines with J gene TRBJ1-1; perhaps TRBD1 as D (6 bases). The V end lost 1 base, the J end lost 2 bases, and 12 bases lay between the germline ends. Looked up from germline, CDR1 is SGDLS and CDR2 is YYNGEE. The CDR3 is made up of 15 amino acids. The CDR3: CASSVLGTPNTEAFF. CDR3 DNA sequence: TGTGCCAGCAGCGTATTGGGGACACCAAACACTGAAGCTTTCTTT.

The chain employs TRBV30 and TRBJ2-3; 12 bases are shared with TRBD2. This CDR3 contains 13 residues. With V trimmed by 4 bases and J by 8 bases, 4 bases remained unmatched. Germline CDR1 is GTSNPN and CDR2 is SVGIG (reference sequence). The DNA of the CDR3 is TGTGCCTGGACTAGCGGGGGGGCGGTTACGCAGTATTTT. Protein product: CAWTSGGAVTQYF.